Sequencing of this TCR beta chain was carried out in a study of blood T cells in healthy people across ages. Findings of the study overall: It was held that diversity estimates obtained from one million T cells represented underestimates.

This CDR3 region has 14 residues. Germline V gene data show CDR1 as KGHSH and CDR2 as LQKENI. Trimming removed 3 bases from V and 4 bases from J, with 10 bases in between. This clonotype was seen only a few times. Antigen unknown. Sample-barcoded 5' priming and a J-beta primer mix drove a second PCR of roughly 6 to 12 cycles. TCRdb independently ran MiXCR on the 5' RACE reads; one entry per CDR3 protein. The sample comprises just under 900,000 distinct CDR3 sequences, about 30% of which are singletons, and 15% to 20% rests with the top ten. V usage is TRBV18 and J usage is TRBJ1-5; tentative D call: TRBD1 (6 bases). The sample taken for sequencing was blood. The clonotype was recovered from a woman at least 80 years old in good health. CDR3 region: CASSPITGNQPQHF. In nucleotides, the CDR3 is TGTGCCAGCTCACCTATTACAGGGAATCAGCCCCAGCATTTT.